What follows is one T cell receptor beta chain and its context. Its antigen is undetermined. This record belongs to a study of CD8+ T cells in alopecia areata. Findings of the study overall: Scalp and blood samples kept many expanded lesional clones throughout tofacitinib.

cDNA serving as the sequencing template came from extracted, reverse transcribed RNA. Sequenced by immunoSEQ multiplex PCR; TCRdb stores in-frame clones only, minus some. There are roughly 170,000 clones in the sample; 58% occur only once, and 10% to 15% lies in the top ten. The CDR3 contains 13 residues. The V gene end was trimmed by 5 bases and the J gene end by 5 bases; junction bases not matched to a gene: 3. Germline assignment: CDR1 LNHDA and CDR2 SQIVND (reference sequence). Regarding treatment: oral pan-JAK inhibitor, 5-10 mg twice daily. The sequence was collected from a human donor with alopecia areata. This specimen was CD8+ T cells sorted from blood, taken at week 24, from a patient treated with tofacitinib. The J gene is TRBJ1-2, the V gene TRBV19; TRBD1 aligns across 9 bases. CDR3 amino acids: CASSVGQGYGYTF. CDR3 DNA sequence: TGTGCCAGTAGTGTTGGACAGGGGTATGGCTACACCTTC.